The present entry profiles one T cell receptor beta chain with its context. Individuals drawn from approximately 22 US areas were roughly 18 to 95 years old. Cohort assignment relied on participant-reported clinical history. J was trimmed by 0 bases and V by 4 bases; bases with no gene match: 12. This CDR3 is built from 19 residues. Germline V gene sequence: CDR1 MDHEN, CDR2 SYDVKM. The sample belongs to a study of blood T cell repertoires in COVID-19. Overall study: PBMCs, B-cell-depleted T cells, or T cells provided the cDNA or gDNA that made up the material.

Original processing notes: Amplified reference gene primers provided the basis for estimating nucleated cell counts. TCRdb's copy holds only in-frame clones and misses some; the assay was immunoSEQ multiplex PCR. That table supplies the V and J calls and clone size; D and trimming were determined from the DNA. The sample yields about 270,000 clones, about 91% seen once. The rearrangement uses TRBV28 and TRBJ2-6; TRBD1 agrees at 7 bases. What was sequenced was PBMCs or T cells enriched from blood (not recorded which). This receptor was identified in a woman in her forties with acute COVID-19. CDR3: CASSSPPWTGSSGANVLTF. CDR3 bases: TGTGCCAGCAGTTCACCACCATGGACAGGAAGCTCTGGGGCCAACGTCCTGACTTTC.